Presented here are 2 T cell receptor beta chains from one specimen sequenced in a study of T cell responses to AZD1222 COVID-19 vaccine. Repertoires were generated with immunoSEQ multiplex PCR, while TCRdb's copy carries only in-frame clones and drops some. This table holds under 100,000 clones, roughly nine tenths found once. This specimen was peripheral blood, taken 28 days after the second AZD1222 dose. These receptors came from an adult who received the AZD1222 COVID-19 vaccine.

The V and J genes are TRBV13 and TRBJ1-2, with TRBD1 matching over 7 bases. The junction had 6 bases not matched to a gene; V was cut back by 0 bases and J by 2 bases. Germline CDR1 and CDR2: PRHDT and FYEKMQ (reference sequence). The CDR3 is 16 amino acids. The CDR3 sequence: CASSLGLGTENYGYTF. For the CDR3, the DNA is TGTGCCAGCAGCTTAGGCCTTGGGACAGAAAACTATGGCTACACCTTC. Based on the CDR3 plus reference TRBV13 and TRBJ1-2, the full variable domain is AAGVIQSPRHLIKEKRETATLKCYPIPRHDTVYWYQQGPGQDPQFLISFYEKMQSDKGSIPDRFSAQQFSDYHSELNMSSLELGDSALYFCASSLGLGTENYGYTFGSGTRLTVV.

The rearrangement joins TRBV6-1 to TRBJ2-2; D gene unclear. V lost 3 bases, J lost 13 bases, and 12 bases lay in between. CDR3 length: 12 residues. CDR1 and CDR2 (germline): MNHNS, SASEGT. This chain's CDR3 is CASSEVRGGLFF. CDR3 DNA sequence: TGTGCCAGCAGTGAGGTCCGCGGTGGGCTGTTTTTT.